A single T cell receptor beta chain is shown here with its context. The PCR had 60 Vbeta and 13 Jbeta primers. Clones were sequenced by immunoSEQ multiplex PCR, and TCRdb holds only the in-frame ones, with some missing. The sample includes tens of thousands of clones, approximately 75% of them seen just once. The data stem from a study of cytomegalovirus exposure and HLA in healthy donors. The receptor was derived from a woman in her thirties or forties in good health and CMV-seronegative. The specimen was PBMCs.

CDR3 residues: CASSWGLAGGTDTQYF. DNA of the CDR3: TGTGCCAGTAGCTGGGGGCTAGCGGGAGGCACAGATACGCAGTATTTT. The rearrangement links TRBV19 to TRBJ2-3; 10 positions match TRBD2. Germline V lookup: CDR1 LNHDA, CDR2 SQIVND (reference sequence). Trimming at V came to 6 bases and at J to 1 base, leaving 7 bases not matched to a gene. This CDR3 has 16 amino acids.